One sample yielded the 5 T cell receptor beta chains listed below, sequenced in a study of CD8 T cells in Susac syndrome (dated by TCRdb to the late 2010s). The protocol used for the library was the immunoSEQ multiplex PCR assay. RNA was extracted using the RNeasy kit, and about 0.5 to 1 ug of the RNA was reverse transcribed with random hexamers. TCRdb reprocessed the public reads (quality trimming at Q25 with fastp, clone calling with MiXCR) and kept in-frame beta chains. When rows share a CDR3 protein, they turn into one entry using the most common DNA and genes. This sample lists about 200,000 distinct CDR3 sequences; roughly 96% were detected once. The ten largest clonotypes hold 0.093% of the sample. What was sequenced was CD4+ T cells from PBMCs. Receptors were obtained from a human donor with multiple sclerosis.

The table lists this clonotype with a count of one. The rearrangement joins TRBV2 to TRBJ1-4; D perhaps matches TRBD1 (5 bases). V was trimmed by 8 bases and J by 6 bases, leaving 13 bases between them. This CDR3 contains 13 residues. In germline, CDR1 is SNHLY, CDR2 FYNNEI. In DNA, the CDR3 is TGTGCCAGCTACTCTACGGGGGATGAAAAACTGTTTTTT. This gives the protein CASYSTGDEKLFF.

The chain is built from TRBV30 and TRBJ2-7; 10 bases are a match to TRBD2. The CDR3 is made up of 16 amino acids. With V trimmed by 0 bases and J by 2 bases, 7 bases remained unmatched. Germline assignment: CDR1 GTSNPN and CDR2 SVGIG (reference sequence). The CDR3 spells CAWSVLAGRFPYEQYF. In DNA, the CDR3 is TGTGCCTGGAGTGTACTAGCGGGGCGCTTTCCCTACGAGCAGTACTTC.

In this sample, this clonotype turned up once. The chain couples TRBV19 to TRBJ2-3; 10 nucleotides match TRBD2. The V and J ends lost 6 bases and 2 bases, in that order; junction bases with no gene match: 2. Looked up from germline, CDR1 is LNHDA and CDR2 is SQIVND (reference sequence). CDR3 length: 14 residues. The CDR3 sequence: CASRLAGATDTQYF. DNA of the CDR3: TGTGCCAGTAGGCTAGCGGGAGCCACAGATACGCAGTATTTT.

This clonotype was seen once. This chain links TRBV4-2 with TRBJ1-5, with unresolved D. V shed 0 bases and J shed 6 bases, with 6 bases lying between them. The CDR3 runs to 13 residues. The germline CDR1 and CDR2 sequences are LGHNA and YNFKEQ. The CDR3: CASSQDVSQPQHF. CDR3 nucleotide sequence: TGTGCCAGCAGCCAAGATGTATCTCAGCCCCAGCATTTT.

The rearrangement uses TRBV7-3 and TRBJ1-2; 8 bases are shared with TRBD1. The CDR3 consists of 15 residues. Germline CDR1 and CDR2: SGHTA and FQGTGA. J was trimmed by 4 bases and V by 0 bases; bases with no gene match: 4. DNA for the CDR3: TGTGCCAGCAGCTTAACGGCAGGGGGCAGCTATGGCTACACCTTC. This encodes CASSLTAGGSYGYTF.